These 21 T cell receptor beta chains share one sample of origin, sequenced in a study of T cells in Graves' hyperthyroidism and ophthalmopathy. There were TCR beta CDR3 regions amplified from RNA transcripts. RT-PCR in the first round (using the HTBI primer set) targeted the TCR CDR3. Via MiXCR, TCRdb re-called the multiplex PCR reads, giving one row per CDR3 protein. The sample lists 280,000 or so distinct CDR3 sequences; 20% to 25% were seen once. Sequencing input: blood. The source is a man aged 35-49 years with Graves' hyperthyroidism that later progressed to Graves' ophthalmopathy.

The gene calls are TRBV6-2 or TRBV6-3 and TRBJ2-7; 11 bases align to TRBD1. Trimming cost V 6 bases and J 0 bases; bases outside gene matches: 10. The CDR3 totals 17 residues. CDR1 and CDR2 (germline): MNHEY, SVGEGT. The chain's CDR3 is CASSQDRGRPLSYEQYF. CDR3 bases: TGTGCCAGCAGCCAGGACAGGGGGCGCCCCCTCTCCTACGAGCAGTACTTC.

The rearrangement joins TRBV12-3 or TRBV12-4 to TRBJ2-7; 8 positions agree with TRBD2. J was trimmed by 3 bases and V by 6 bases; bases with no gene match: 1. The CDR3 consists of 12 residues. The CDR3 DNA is TGTGCCAGCAGGCGGGGGGTCTACGAGCAGTACTTC. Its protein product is CASRRGVYEQYF.

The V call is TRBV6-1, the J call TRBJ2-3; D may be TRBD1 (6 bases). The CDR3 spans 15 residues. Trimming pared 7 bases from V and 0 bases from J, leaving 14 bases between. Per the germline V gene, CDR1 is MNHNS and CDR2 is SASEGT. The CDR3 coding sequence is TGTGCCAGCACAAGGGGCAGGGGAAGCACAGATACGCAGTATTTT. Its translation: CASTRGRGSTDTQYF.

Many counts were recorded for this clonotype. CDR3 sequence: CATSRKVISNQPQHF. In DNA form, the CDR3 reads TGTGCCACCAGCAGAAAGGTGATCAGCAATCAGCCCCAGCATTTT. The chain carries TRBV15 and TRBJ1-5; D gene uncertain. This CDR3 region has 15 residues. The V gene lost 2 bases and the J gene lost 1 base, with 9 bases spanning the gap. Germline V lookup: CDR1 LNHNV, CDR2 YYDKDF (reference sequence).

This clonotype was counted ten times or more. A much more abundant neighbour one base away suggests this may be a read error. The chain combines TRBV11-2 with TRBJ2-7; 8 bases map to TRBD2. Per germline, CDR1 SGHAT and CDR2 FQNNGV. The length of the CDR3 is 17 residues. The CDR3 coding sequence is TGTGCCAGCAGCTCGCTGGGCGGAACTAGCGGAGTCTACGAGCGGTACTTC. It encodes CASSSLGGTSGVYERYF. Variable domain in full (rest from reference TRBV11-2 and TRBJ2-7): EAGVAQSPRYKIIEKRQSVAFWCNPISGHATLYWYQQILGQGPKLLIQFQNNGVVDDSQLPKDRFSAERLKGVDSTLKIQPAKLEDSAVYLCASSSLGGTSGVYERYFGPGTRLTVT.

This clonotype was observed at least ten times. The DNA for the CDR3 is TGCAGTGCTAGAAGGTGGGGGAGTACCCAAGAGACCCAGTACTTC. This translates into CSARRWGSTQETQYF. The chain has TRBV20-1 and TRBJ2-5; tentatively, D is TRBD1 or TRBD2 (5 bases each). The V and J ends lost 2 bases and 1 base respectively, with 14 bases between them. The CDR3 contains 15 residues. Germline values: CDR1 DFQATT, CDR2 SNEGSKA (reference sequence).

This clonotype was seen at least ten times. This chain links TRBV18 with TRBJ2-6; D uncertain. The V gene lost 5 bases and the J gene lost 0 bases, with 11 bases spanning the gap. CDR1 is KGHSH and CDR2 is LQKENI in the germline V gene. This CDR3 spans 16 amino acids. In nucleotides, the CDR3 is TGTGCCAGCTCATTACTCAGCCGCTCTGGGGCCAACGTCCTGACTTTC. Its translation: CASSLLSRSGANVLTF.

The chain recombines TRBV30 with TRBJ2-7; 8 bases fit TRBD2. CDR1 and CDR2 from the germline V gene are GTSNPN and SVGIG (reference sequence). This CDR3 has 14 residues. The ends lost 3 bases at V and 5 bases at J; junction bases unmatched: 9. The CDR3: CAWRVTGGPDEQYF. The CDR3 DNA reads TGTGCCTGGAGGGTAACGGGAGGGCCCGACGAGCAGTACTTC.

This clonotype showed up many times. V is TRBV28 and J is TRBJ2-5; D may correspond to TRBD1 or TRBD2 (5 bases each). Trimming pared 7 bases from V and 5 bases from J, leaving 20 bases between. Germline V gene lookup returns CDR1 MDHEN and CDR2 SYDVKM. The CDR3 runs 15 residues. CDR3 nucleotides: TGTGCCAGCACCCCCCGGCGGGCAGGGCGCGAGACCCAGTACTTC. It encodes CASTPRRAGRETQYF. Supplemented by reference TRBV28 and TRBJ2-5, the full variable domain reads DVKVTQSSRYLVKRTGEKVFLECVQDMDHENMFWYRQDPGLGLRLIYFSYDVKMKEKGDIPEGYSVSREKKERFSLILESASTNQTSMYLCASTPRRAGRETQYFGPGTRLLVL.

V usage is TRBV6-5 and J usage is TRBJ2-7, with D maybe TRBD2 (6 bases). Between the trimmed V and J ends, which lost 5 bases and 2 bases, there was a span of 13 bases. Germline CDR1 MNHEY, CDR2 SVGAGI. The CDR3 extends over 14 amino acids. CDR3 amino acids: CASSHGAGTYEQYF. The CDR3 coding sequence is TGTGCCAGCAGTCACGGGGCGGGGACCTACGAGCAGTACTTC.

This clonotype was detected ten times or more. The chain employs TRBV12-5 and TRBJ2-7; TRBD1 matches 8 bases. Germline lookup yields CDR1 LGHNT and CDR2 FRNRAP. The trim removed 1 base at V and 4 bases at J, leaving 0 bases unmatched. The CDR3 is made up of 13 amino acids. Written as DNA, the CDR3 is TGTGCTAGTGGTTTGGACAGGGGGTACGAGCAGTACTTC. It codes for CASGLDRGYEQYF. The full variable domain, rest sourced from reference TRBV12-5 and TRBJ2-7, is DARVTQTPRHKVTEMGQEVTMRCQPILGHNTVFWYRQTMMQGLELLAYFRNRAPLDDSGMPKDRFSAEMPDATLATLKIQPSEPRDSAVYFCASGLDRGYEQYFGPGTRLTVT.

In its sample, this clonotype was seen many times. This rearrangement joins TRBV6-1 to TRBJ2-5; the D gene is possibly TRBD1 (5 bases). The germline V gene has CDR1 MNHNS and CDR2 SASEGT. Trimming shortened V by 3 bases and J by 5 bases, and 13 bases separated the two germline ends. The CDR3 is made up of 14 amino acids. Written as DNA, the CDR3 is TGTGCCAGCAGTGATCCAGGGTGGGTGGAGACCCAGTACTTC. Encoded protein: CASSDPGWVETQYF.

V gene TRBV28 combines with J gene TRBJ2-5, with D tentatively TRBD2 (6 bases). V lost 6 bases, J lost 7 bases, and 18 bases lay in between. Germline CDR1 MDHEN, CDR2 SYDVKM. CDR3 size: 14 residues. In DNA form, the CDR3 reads TGTGCCAGCAGCTCCCTGGGGGAGGCGGCGACCCAGTACTTC. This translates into CASSSLGEAATQYF.

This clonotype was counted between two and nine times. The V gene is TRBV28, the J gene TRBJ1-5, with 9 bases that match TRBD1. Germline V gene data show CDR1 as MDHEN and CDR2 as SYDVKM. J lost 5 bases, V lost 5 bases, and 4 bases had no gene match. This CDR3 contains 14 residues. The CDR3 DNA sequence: TGTGCCAGCAGTGAGACAGGGGGGTATCAGCCCCAGCATTTT. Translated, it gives CASSETGGYQPQHF.

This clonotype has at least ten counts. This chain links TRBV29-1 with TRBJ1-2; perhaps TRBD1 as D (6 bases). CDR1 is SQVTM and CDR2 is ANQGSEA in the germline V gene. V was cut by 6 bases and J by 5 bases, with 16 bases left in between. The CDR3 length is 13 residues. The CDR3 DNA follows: TGCAGCGTGACCACAGGGAGAGTTTATGGCTACACCTTC. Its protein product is CSVTTGRVYGYTF.

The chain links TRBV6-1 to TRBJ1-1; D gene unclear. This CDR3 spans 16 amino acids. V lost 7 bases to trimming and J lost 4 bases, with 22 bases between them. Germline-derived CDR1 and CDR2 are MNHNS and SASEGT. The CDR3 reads CASNRRLRPQGTEAFF. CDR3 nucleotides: TGTGCCAGCAATAGGAGACTCAGGCCACAAGGCACTGAAGCTTTCTTT.

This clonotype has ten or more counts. The CDR3 sequence: CASGGGGAYYGYTF. CDR3 bases: TGTGCTAGTGGGGGAGGGGGTGCCTACTATGGCTACACCTTC. The chain uses TRBV12-5 and TRBJ1-2; D perhaps matches TRBD1 (6 bases). The germline V gene has CDR1 LGHNT and CDR2 FRNRAP. Trimming shortened V by 6 bases and J by 3 bases, and 14 bases separated the two germline ends. The CDR3 consists of 14 residues. Based on the CDR3 plus reference TRBV12-5 and TRBJ1-2, the full variable domain is DARVTQTPRHKVTEMGQEVTMRCQPILGHNTVFWYRQTMMQGLELLAYFRNRAPLDDSGMPKDRFSAEMPDATLATLKIQPSEPRDSAVYFCASGGGGAYYGYTFGSGTRLTVV.

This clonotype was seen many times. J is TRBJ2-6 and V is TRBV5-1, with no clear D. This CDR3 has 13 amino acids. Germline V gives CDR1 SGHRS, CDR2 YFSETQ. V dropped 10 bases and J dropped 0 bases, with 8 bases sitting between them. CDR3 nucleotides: TGCGCCTCAACGGACTCTGGGGCCAACGTCCTGACTTTC. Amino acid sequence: CASTDSGANVLTF.

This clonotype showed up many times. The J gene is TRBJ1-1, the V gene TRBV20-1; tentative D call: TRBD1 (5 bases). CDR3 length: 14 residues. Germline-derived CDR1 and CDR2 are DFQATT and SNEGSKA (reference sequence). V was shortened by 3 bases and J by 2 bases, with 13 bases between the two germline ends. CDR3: CSASAAGLNTEAFF. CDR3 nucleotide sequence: TGCAGTGCTAGCGCGGCAGGGCTAAACACTGAAGCTTTCTTT.

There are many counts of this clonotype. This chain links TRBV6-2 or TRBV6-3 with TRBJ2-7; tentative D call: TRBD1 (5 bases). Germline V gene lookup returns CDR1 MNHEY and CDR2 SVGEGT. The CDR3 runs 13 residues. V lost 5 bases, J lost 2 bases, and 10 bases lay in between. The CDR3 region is CASSSLGPYEQYF. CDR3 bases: TGTGCCAGCAGTAGTTTGGGGCCCTACGAGCAGTACTTC.

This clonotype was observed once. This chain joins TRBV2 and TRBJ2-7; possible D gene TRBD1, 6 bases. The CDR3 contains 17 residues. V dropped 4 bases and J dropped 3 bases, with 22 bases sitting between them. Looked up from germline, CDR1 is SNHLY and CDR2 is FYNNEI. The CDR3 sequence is CASSVQGAAFSYYEQYF. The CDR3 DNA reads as TGTGCCAGCAGTGTACAGGGCGCCGCTTTTTCCTACTACGAGCAGTACTTC.